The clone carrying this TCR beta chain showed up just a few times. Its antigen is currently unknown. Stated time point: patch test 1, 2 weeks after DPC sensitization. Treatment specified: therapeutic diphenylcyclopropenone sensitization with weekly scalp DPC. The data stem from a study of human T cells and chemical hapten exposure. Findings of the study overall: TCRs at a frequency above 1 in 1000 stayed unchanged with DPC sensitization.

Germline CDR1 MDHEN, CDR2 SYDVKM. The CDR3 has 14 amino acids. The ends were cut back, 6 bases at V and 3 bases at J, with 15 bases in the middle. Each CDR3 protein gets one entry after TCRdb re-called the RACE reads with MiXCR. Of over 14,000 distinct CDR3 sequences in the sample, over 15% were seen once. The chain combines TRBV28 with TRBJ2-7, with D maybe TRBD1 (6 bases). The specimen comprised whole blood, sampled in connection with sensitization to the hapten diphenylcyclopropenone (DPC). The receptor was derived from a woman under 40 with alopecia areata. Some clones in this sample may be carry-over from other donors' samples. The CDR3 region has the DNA TGTGCCAGCAGAGATTCCCGGGACATCTACGAGCAGTACTTC. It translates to CASRDSRDIYEQYF.